The rows below give T cell receptor beta chains drawn from one sample of a study of T cell responses to AZD1222 COVID-19 vaccine. Sequencing was performed with immunoSEQ multiplex PCR; in TCRdb, only in-frame clones are kept and a portion is missing. Here the sample spans 130,000 to 150,000 clones, more than 75% being singletons. The material sequenced was peripheral blood, taken on day 0 of MenACWY control vaccination. The receptors stem from an adult in good health. CDR3s include the opening cysteine and the closing phenylalanine or tryptophan. Not all rows give a size; the values are once, few, many and, for expanded clones, a class.

clone_size j_call v_call cdr3_aa
few TRBJ1-1 TRBV2 CASSPGGGRTEAFF
NA TRBJ2-5 TRBV5-4 CASSLPGTFRLETQYF
NA TRBJ2-1 TRBV6-4 CASSQDLGRNEQFF
NA TRBJ2-5 TRBV12-3/TRBV12-4 CASTWGQMETQYF
NA TRBJ1-1 TRBV7-3 CASSLDGSWGEAFF
NA TRBJ1-1 TRBV11-1 CASSSALGTEAFF
few TRBJ2-2 TRBV4-1 CASSQFVGQRTGELFF
once TRBJ2-5 TRBV5-1 CASSLQAEETQYF
NA TRBJ1-5 TRBV2 CASGGGDNQPQHF
NA TRBJ1-2 TRBV28 CASSLNAGGAGGYTF
NA TRBJ1-2 TRBV5-8 CASSLATGGYGYTF
NA TRBJ1-6 TRBV10-3 CAISESKGNSPLHF
NA TRBJ2-1 TRBV28 CASSLYTEQFF
NA TRBJ2-6 TRBV5-4 CASSLAGGGRANVLTF
NA TRBJ1-3 TRBV12-3/TRBV12-4 CAIGGGSGNTIYF
NA TRBJ1-6 TRBV7-9 CASSFTSGVGNSPLHF
medium-sized TRBJ1-3 TRBV6-5 CASSYSSPEGNTIYF
once TRBJ2-1 TRBV24-1 CATSDLDRGYNEQFF
once TRBJ1-1 TRBV19 CASSGTLSTEAFF
NA TRBJ2-4 TRBV5-1 CASSPRDTLAKNIQYF
NA TRBJ2-6 TRBV7-2 CASSLVGTGGSGANVLTF
few TRBJ1-2 TRBV6-6 CATRQGVFYGYTF
NA TRBJ1-1 TRBV5-1 CASSLGQEGTEAFF
NA TRBJ2-7 TRBV6-5 CASSYARQGAQGQYF
NA TRBJ2-3 TRBV28 CASTSGTAGSDTQYF
NA TRBJ2-2 TRBV9 CASSVEGTGSIAGELFF
NA TRBJ2-1 TRBV3-1/TRBV3-2 CASSRGLVGGNEQFF
NA TRBJ2-7 TRBV6-1 CASSEGGGEQYF